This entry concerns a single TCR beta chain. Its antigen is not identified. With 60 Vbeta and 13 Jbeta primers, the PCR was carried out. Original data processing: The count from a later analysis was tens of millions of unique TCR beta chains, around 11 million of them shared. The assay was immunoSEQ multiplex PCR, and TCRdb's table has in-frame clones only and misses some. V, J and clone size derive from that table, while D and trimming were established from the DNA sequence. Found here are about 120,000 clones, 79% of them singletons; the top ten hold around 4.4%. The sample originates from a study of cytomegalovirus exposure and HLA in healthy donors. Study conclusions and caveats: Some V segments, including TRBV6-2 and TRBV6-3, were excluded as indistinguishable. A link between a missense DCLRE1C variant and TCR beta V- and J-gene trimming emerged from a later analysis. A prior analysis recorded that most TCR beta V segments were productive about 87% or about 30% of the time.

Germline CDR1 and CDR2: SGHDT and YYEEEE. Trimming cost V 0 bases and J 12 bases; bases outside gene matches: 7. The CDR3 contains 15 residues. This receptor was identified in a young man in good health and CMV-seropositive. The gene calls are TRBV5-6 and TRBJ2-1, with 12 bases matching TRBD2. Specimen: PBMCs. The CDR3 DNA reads TGTGCCAGCAGCTTGGTGACTAGCGGGGGCCCTCGGCAGTTCTTC. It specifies CASSLVTSGGPRQFF. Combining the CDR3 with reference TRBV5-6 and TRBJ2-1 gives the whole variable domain DAGVTQSPTHLIKTRGQQVTLRCSPKSGHDTVSWYQQALGQGPQFIFQYYEEEERQRGNFPDRFSGHQFPNYSSELNVNALLLGDSALYLCASSLVTSGGPRQFFGPGTRLTVL.